In its sample, the clone carrying this T cell receptor beta chain was seen once. Its antigen is unknown. The data were taken from a study of shared clonotypes between healthy human individuals. Regarding the study as a whole: Sampling covered nothing but blood. Tissue TCR repertoires likely differ from those found in blood.

Caucasian adults living in Nashville, Tennessee, provided all samples. The authors split each subset's genomic DNA evenly across several immunoSEQ plates. Under the authors' procedure: ImmunoSEQ gave junction-only sequences without quality scores, so filtering differed. Sequenced by immunoSEQ multiplex PCR; TCRdb stores in-frame clones only, minus some. That table is the source of V, J and clone size, and D and trimming were worked out from the DNA. This sample has 470,000 or so clones, with around 80% found just once. The material sequenced was PBMCs. The TCR was taken from a woman in her 40s in good health. Some clones in this sample may be carry-over from other donors' samples.

CDR3 residues: CASSMGAGGHNEQFF. The CDR3 DNA is TGTGCCAGTAGTATGGGAGCGGGAGGTCACAATGAGCAGTTCTTC. This rearrangement joins TRBV19 to TRBJ2-1; 9 nucleotides agree with TRBD2. Germline assignment: CDR1 LNHDA and CDR2 SQIVND (reference sequence). The CDR3 has 15 residues. With 3 bases clipped from V and 5 bases from J, the junction kept 5 bases outside the gene matches.